This TCR beta chain was documented in a study of blood T cell repertoires in COVID-19 (TCRdb year 2020). In the study overall: The collaborator samples originated in the United States, Italy and Spain and spanned the acute and convalescent phases of COVID-19. The prospective study material was composed of cDNA or gDNA derived from T cells, B-cell-depleted T cells, or PBMCs. Where available, HLA class I and class II types were obtained from metadata supplied by the sample provider rather than from assay-based typing. The repertoires were released in a freely available public database meant as a resource for research on the immune response to SARS-CoV-2. Samples were obtained from the ongoing ImmuneRACE study (first 160 participants) and from 1,000 to 1,500 subjects provided by 6 global collaborators. Sample metadata almost always included a de-identified subject ID, COVID-19 status, age in years and sex. Subjects who had been exposed to COVID-19, were actively infected with it, or had recovered from it provided the deeply sampled blood TCRbeta repertoires that made up the dataset. Study-wide findings and limitations: The quantity of clinical and demographic metadata differed by source and by participant and was supplied without curation.

Inclusive of the bounding cysteine and phenylalanine, the CDR3 is 13 residues long. Only the CDR3 DNA is retained, 39 bases long and in frame from the first base. Trimming accounts for 6 bases at V and 7 bases at J, while the number of junction bases matched to no gene is 5. CDR1 and CDR2 are drawn from the germline V gene (reference sequence): LGHDT, YNNKEL. Whole blood was collected in K2EDTA tubes by collaborating institutions according to the institutions' own protocols. For TCRbeta analysis, collaborators shipped samples as frozen whole blood, isolated PBMCs, or DNA extracted from either of those sample types. As to this clone: What antigen it recognizes has not been identified. Base-call qualities are not available, and no considerably larger clone is one nucleotide away.

TCRbeta CDR3 regions were amplified from genomic DNA using the immunoSEQ Assay, a bias-controlled multiplex PCR. In the authors' own workflow: The number of nucleated cells in each sample was estimated by amplification of reference gene primers within the assay. To quantify the absolute abundance of each unique TCRbeta CDR3 rearrangement, sequence reads were collapsed and filtered. For each sample, productive Simpson clonality was calculated by taking the square root of Simpson's diversity index across productive rearrangements. This is the immuneACCESS table as TCRdb keeps it, with only in-frame sequences that have V and J called. A part of the clones is gone; compared with another copy, unresolved V genes explain less than half, and the rest is unexplained. V, J and clone size reflect that table, while D and trimming were determined from the DNA. This sample lists about 89,000 clones; over 70% were detected once. The biggest ten clones account for roughly 10% of the sample.

The receptor was derived from a woman older than 75 with acute or convalescent COVID-19. Sequenced sample: peripheral blood. Recombination joined TRBV3-1 (or the pseudogene TRBV3-2) with TRBJ2-1, and 8 bases in between align with TRBD2. The nucleotide sequence is TGTGCCAGCAGTAGGCCGGGGGGGAATGAGCAGTTCTTC. This codes for CASSRPGGNEQFF.